These T cell receptor beta chains were read from a single sample in a study of blood T cell repertoires in COVID-19. This table comes from immunoSEQ multiplex PCR, and its TCRdb copy is limited to in-frame clones, with some not included. The sample lists 120,000 to 150,000 clones, 80% to 90% occurring once. What was sequenced was peripheral blood. The source is a woman aged 45-65 years with acute or convalescent COVID-19. Each CDR3 is given with its conserved first and last residue. A D gene is named only where the DNA matches it firmly. The size entry is marked missing in some rows and otherwise reads once, few, many or a size class.

V,J,length,D,size,DNA,CDR3
TRBV6-5,TRBJ2-5,13,.,.,TGTGCCAGCAGTTACGGCTCGGGGGAGACCCAGTACTTC,CASSYGSGETQYF
TRBV7-9,TRBJ1-2,16,.,.,TGTGCCAGCAGCTCTTTGCGGGGGGGCGTTAAAGGTGGCTACACCTTC,CASSSLRGGVKGGYTF
TRBV5-5,TRBJ2-7,14,.,.,TGTGCCAGCAGCTGGGACATGGGAGCCTACGAGCAGTACTTC,CASSWDMGAYEQYF
TRBV10-1,TRBJ2-2,13,.,.,TGCGCCAGCAGTTCACGGGGCACCGGGGAGCTGTTTTTT,CASSSRGTGELFF
TRBV19,TRBJ1-2,16,TRBD1,once,TGTGCCAGTAGACCCGAGACAGGGTATTGGAGCTATGGCTACACCTTC,CASRPETGYWSYGYTF
TRBV5-1,TRBJ1-2,15,TRBD1,.,TGCGCCAGCAGCTTGTCCGCGGGACAGATCTATGGCTACACCTTC,CASSLSAGQIYGYTF
TRBV27,TRBJ1-5,13,TRBD1,.,TGTGCCAGCAGCGGGACAGCCAATCGGCCCCAGCATTTT,CASSGTANRPQHF
TRBV9,TRBJ2-3,14,.,.,TGTGCCAGCAGCATAGTAGAGTACAGGGATACGCAGTATTTT,CASSIVEYRDTQYF
TRBV28,TRBJ1-2,15,.,.,TGTGCCAGCAGTTTATCAGGGGCGGATCTGAATGGCTACACCTTC,CASSLSGADLNGYTF
TRBV30,TRBJ2-1,14,.,.,TGTGCCTGGAGCCTGGGGGGGCCTTACAATGAGCAGTTCTTC,CAWSLGGPYNEQFF
TRBV12-5,TRBJ2-3,16,TRBD2,.,TGTGCTAGTGGTCCCGGTACCGCGGGGGGCACAGATACGCAGTATTTT,CASGPGTAGGTDTQYF
TRBV5-1,TRBJ2-7,14,TRBD1,.,TGCGCCGCCAGCAAAGGTAACAGGGGCCACGAGCAGTACTTC,CAASKGNRGHEQYF
TRBV7-9,TRBJ2-2,17,TRBD2,.,TGTGCCAGCAGCTTACATCGACTAGCGGCGAACACCGGGGAGCTGTTTTTT,CASSLHRLAANTGELFF
TRBV19,TRBJ2-3,12,.,.,TGTGCCAGTAGTATTTCCAGATATACGCAGTATTTT,CASSISRYTQYF
TRBV6-6,TRBJ1-6,14,.,.,TGTGCCAGCAGTTACTACAGTCCCAATTCACCCCTCCACTTT,CASSYYSPNSPLHF
TRBV19,TRBJ1-1,14,.,.,TGTGCCAGTAGCCTGAGACAGAGAAACACTGAAGCTTTCTTT,CASSLRQRNTEAFF
TRBV5-6,TRBJ1-1,15,.,.,TGTGCCAGCAGCTTGGCCCGACAGACGAACACTGAAGCTTTCTTT,CASSLARQTNTEAFF
TRBV3-1/TRBV3-2,TRBJ2-1,16,TRBD1,.,TGTGCCAGCAGCGGGTACCAGGGGGCGCCGGGAAATGAGCAGTTCTTC,CASSGYQGAPGNEQFF
TRBV14,TRBJ1-1,13,TRBD1,few,TGTGCCAGCGGACCACAGGGGACCACTGAAGCTTTCTTT,CASGPQGTTEAFF
TRBV15,TRBJ2-7,14,TRBD2,few,TGTGCCACCAGCAGAGGCGGGGGGGCTTACGAGCAGTACTTC,CATSRGGGAYEQYF
TRBV6-5,TRBJ1-5,15,TRBD1,.,TGTGCCAGCAGCCGACAGGGGGCGAGCAATCAGCCCCAGCATTTT,CASSRQGASNQPQHF
TRBV2,TRBJ2-2,15,.,.,TGTGCCAGCAGTCGACAGTTCGCGAACACCGGGGAGCTGTTTTTT,CASSRQFANTGELFF
TRBV30,TRBJ2-3,12,.,.,TGTGCCTGGAGTGTATCAACAGATACGCAGTATTTT,CAWSVSTDTQYF
TRBV10-2,TRBJ2-5,15,TRBD2,.,TGCGCCAGCAGGGAACTAGCGGGGGGGGTGGAGACCCAGTACTTC,CASRELAGGVETQYF
TRBV19,TRBJ1-2,13,.,.,TGTGCCAGTAGTATAGGGGACACCTATGGCTACACCTTC,CASSIGDTYGYTF
TRBV19,TRBJ2-2,14,.,.,TGTGCCAGTAACCACGCCGTAGACACCGGGGAGCTGTTTTTT,CASNHAVDTGELFF
TRBV20-1,TRBJ2-1,11,.,.,TGCAGTGTCGTACGAGGGAATGAGCAGTTCTTC,CSVVRGNEQFF
TRBV7-9,TRBJ1-1,11,.,once,TGTGCCAGCAGCTTAACGGTTGAAGCTTTCTTT,CASSLTVEAFF
TRBV19,TRBJ1-4,16,.,.,TGTGCCAGTAGTCCACCGGACAGTGCAACTAATGAAAAACTGTTTTTT,CASSPPDSATNEKLFF
TRBV10-2,TRBJ2-1,13,.,.,TGCGCCAGCAGTGTGCAGCGAGGCAATGAGCAGTTCTTC,CASSVQRGNEQFF
TRBV4-1,TRBJ2-3,14,.,.,TGCGCCAGCAGCCAAGTTTCCTCGGTAGAGACGCAGTATTTT,CASSQVSSVETQYF
TRBV19,TRBJ1-5,13,.,.,TGTGCCAGTTATGCAGGGGGCAATCAGCCCCAGCATTTT,CASYAGGNQPQHF
TRBV5-4,TRBJ1-2,14,TRBD1,.,TGTGCCAGCAGCTTGGATTTCGGGACAGAACGCTACACCTTC,CASSLDFGTERYTF
TRBV5-1,TRBJ2-1,14,.,.,TGCGCCAGCAGCTTGGCAGGACTACCCAATGAGCAGTTCTTC,CASSLAGLPNEQFF
TRBV5-1,TRBJ2-7,15,.,few,TGCGCCAGCAGCTTGGGTGGAGGCCCTTCCTACGAGCAGTACTTC,CASSLGGGPSYEQYF
TRBV6-6,TRBJ2-1,13,.,.,TGTGCCAGCAGCCGACAGGCTATCAATGAGCAGTTCTTC,CASSRQAINEQFF
TRBV6-5,TRBJ2-3,13,TRBD1,few,TGTGCCAGCAGGGACAGGGGGCGCAATACGCAGTATTTT,CASRDRGRNTQYF
TRBV5-5,TRBJ2-7,14,TRBD1,.,TGTGCCAGCAACAAACCGGGACAGGGTACCGAGCAGTACTTC,CASNKPGQGTEQYF
TRBV2,TRBJ2-3,15,TRBD1,.,TGTGCCAGCAGTGATCTTGGGACAGGGGAAGATACGCAGTATTTT,CASSDLGTGEDTQYF
TRBV27,TRBJ2-1,13,TRBD1,.,TGTGCCAGCGGACTTGGACAGGGCAATGAGCAGTTCTTC,CASGLGQGNEQFF
TRBV4-2,TRBJ2-7,17,.,.,TGTGCCAGCAGCCAAGATCTATCGGTACCACCTATCTACGAGCAGTACTTC,CASSQDLSVPPIYEQYF
TRBV25-1,TRBJ2-7,14,.,.,TGTGCCAGCAGTGATCGGGGGAGCTCCTACGAGCAGTACTTC,CASSDRGSSYEQYF
TRBV9,TRBJ1-1,15,TRBD1,once,TGTGCCAGCAGCGTAGTATGGGGGACAGGGGCTGAAGCTTTCTTT,CASSVVWGTGAEAFF
TRBV7-6,TRBJ2-3,13,.,.,TGTGCCAGCAGCAGGAGGGTCACAGATACGCAGTATTTT,CASSRRVTDTQYF
TRBV30,TRBJ1-4,13,TRBD1,.,TGTGCCTGGAGCCGACAGGGGCATGAAAAACTGTTTTTT,CAWSRQGHEKLFF
TRBV24-1,TRBJ2-5,15,.,.,TGTGCCACCAGTGTTAGGGGGAGGGCAGGAGAGACCCAGTACTTC,CATSVRGRAGETQYF
TRBV19,TRBJ2-3,13,.,.,TGTGCCAGTAGGAGACAGGGAGGAGATACGCAGTATTTT,CASRRQGGDTQYF
TRBV19,TRBJ1-6,13,.,.,TGTGCCAGTAGTATTAAACAGGGTTCACCCCTCCACTTT,CASSIKQGSPLHF
TRBV13,TRBJ2-7,14,.,.,TGTGCCAGCAGCTTAGAGAGCGGCCCGCTAGGGCAGTACTTC,CASSLESGPLGQYF
TRBV9,TRBJ2-7,14,.,.,TGTGCCAGCAGCACCACCTCGACAGCCTACGAGCAGTACTTC,CASSTTSTAYEQYF
TRBV11-2,TRBJ2-1,12,.,.,TGTGCCAGCAGCTGGGCGGGACGTGAGCAGTTCTTC,CASSWAGREQFF
TRBV3-1/TRBV3-2,TRBJ2-7,14,TRBD2,.,TGTGCCAGCAGCCATAGCGGGCTCTCCTACGAGCAGTACTTC,CASSHSGLSYEQYF